This is a list of T cell receptor beta chains from one sample in a study of post-analysis software for immune sequencing data. One entry per CDR3 protein, called by TCRdb with MiXCR from the PCR reads. Of 250,000 to 300,000 distinct CDR3 sequences in the sample, about 40% were seen once. Sequences were obtained from blood. These receptors came from a girl aged 5-17 years with multiple sclerosis. The CDR3 runs from the conserved cysteine through the conserved F or W. D genes are given only for firm matches. Size is stated for part of the rows, as once, few or many counts, or as a class when the clone is expanded.

V,size,J,D,DNA,CDR3
TRBV11-2,many,TRBJ2-5,NA,TGTGCCAGCAGCTTAGGCTTCCAAGAGACCCAGTACTTC,CASSLGFQETQYF
TRBV5-1,NA,TRBJ2-2,NA,TGCGCCAGCAGCTCCCACAGGGCGTACACCGGGGAGCTGTTTTTT,CASSSHRAYTGELFF
TRBV7-2,NA,TRBJ2-1,TRBD2,TGTGCCAGCAGCTTATCCGGACTAGCGTCCTACAATGAACAGTTCTTC,CASSLSGLASYNEQFF
TRBV24-1,many,TRBJ2-3,TRBD2,TGTGCCACCAGTGATCGGACTAGCGGGACTACAGATACGCAGTATTTT,CATSDRTSGTTDTQYF
TRBV10-2,few,TRBJ2-7,TRBD2,TGCGCCAGCAGTGCCACCCTAACCATTTCGGGAGGGCCGGGCGAGCAGTACTTC,CASSATLTISGGPGEQYF
TRBV12-3/TRBV12-4,NA,TRBJ2-1,NA,TGTGCCTCTAAGGGGGGTAAAGCTGAGCAGTTCTTC,CASKGGKAEQFF
TRBV29-1,NA,TRBJ1-1,NA,TGCAGCGTAGCCGGTGAGAACACTGAAGCTTTCTTT,CSVAGENTEAFF
TRBV20-1,NA,TRBJ1-3,TRBD1,TGCAGTGCTACCGCCGGGACAGGGGCCGGAAACACCATATATTTT,CSATAGTGAGNTIYF
TRBV7-7,NA,TRBJ1-1,NA,TGTGCCAGCAGCTTAGTTTATAGGGGACGCATGAACACTGAAGCTTTCTTT,CASSLVYRGRMNTEAFF
TRBV7-9,many,TRBJ2-7,NA,TGTGCCAGCAGCTTAGCGCTAGGGGCAGAACCCTACTCCTACGAGCAGTACTTC,CASSLALGAEPYSYEQYF
TRBV5-1,many,TRBJ2-1,NA,TGCGCCAGCAGAGAATCGAGGGGGATCTCCTACAATGAGCAGTTCTTC,CASRESRGISYNEQFF
TRBV7-3,NA,TRBJ1-5,NA,TGTGCCAGCAGCCAATTGGTCACAGGGAATCAGCCCCAGCATTTT,CASSQLVTGNQPQHF
TRBV3-1,NA,TRBJ1-2,NA,TGTGCCAGCAACCACGGACACAACTATGGCTACACCTTC,CASNHGHNYGYTF
TRBV4-1,once,TRBJ1-5,TRBD1,TGCGCCAGCAGCCTAAACAGGGGGCCGAATCAGCCCCAGCATTTT,CASSLNRGPNQPQHF
TRBV7-6,NA,TRBJ1-3,NA,TGTGCCAGCAGCTCGGGACATACAAGCTCTGGAAACACCATATATTTT,CASSSGHTSSGNTIYF
TRBV5-1,NA,TRBJ2-1,NA,TGCGCCAGCAGCTTGGGGGCAGGGCACCTTGGGGATGAGCAGTTCTTC,CASSLGAGHLGDEQFF
TRBV28,NA,TRBJ1-4,TRBD1,TGTGCCAGCAGCCCCACTCAGGGGGCCGGTACTGAAAAACTGTTTTTT,CASSPTQGAGTEKLFF
TRBV20-1,many,TRBJ2-1,TRBD2,TGCAGTGCTAGAGCAGGGAGGGCCCACAATGAGCAGTTCTTC,CSARAGRAHNEQFF
TRBV29-1,many,TRBJ2-1,TRBD2,TGCCGGGTGGGCGGGAGAGTCTACAATGAGCAGTTCTTC,CRVGGRVYNEQFF
TRBV27,NA,TRBJ2-3,NA,TGTGCCAGCTCCAACGGGGACTTCACAGATACGCAGTATTTT,CASSNGDFTDTQYF
TRBV12-3/TRBV12-4,many,TRBJ2-3,TRBD2,TGTGCCAGCACCCCTAGCGGGGTGGGGAGAAGTACGCAGTATTTT,CASTPSGVGRSTQYF
TRBV20-1,NA,TRBJ2-1,TRBD2,TGCAGTGCTAGAGGTACTAGCGGGAGTAGATACAATGAGCAGTTCTTC,CSARGTSGSRYNEQFF
TRBV28,many,TRBJ1-6,NA,TGTGCCAGCACCATGGGTGGGGGTATGCGTTCACCCCTCCACTTT,CASTMGGGMRSPLHF
TRBV15,many,TRBJ2-1,TRBD2,TGTGCCACCAGCAGAGTCGCGGGAGTAGTGGGATACAATGAGCAGTTCTTC,CATSRVAGVVGYNEQFF